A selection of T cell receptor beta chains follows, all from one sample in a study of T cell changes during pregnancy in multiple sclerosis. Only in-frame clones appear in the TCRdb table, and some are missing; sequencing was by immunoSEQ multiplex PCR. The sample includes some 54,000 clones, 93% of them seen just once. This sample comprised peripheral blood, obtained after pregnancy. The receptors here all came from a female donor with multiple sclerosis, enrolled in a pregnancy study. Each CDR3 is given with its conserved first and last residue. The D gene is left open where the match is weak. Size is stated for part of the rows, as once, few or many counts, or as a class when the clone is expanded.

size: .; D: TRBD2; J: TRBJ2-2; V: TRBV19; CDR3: CASSSGSGSRIPGELFF; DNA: TGTGCCAGTAGTTCAGGCAGCGGGAGTCGTATCCCCGGGGAGCTGTTTTTT
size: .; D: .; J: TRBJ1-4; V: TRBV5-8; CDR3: CASSQRGGLHEKLFF; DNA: TGTGCCAGCAGCCAACGGGGTGGTCTTCATGAAAAACTGTTTTTT
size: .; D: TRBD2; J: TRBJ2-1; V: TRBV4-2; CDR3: CASSQTSGSGNEQFF; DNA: TGTGCCAGCAGCCAAACTAGCGGGAGTGGCAATGAGCAGTTCTTC
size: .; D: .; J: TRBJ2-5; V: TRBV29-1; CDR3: CSVEQGYQETQYF; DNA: TGCAGCGTTGAGCAGGGGTACCAAGAGACCCAGTACTTC
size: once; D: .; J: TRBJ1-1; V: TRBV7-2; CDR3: CASSLGGGTEAFF; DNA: TGTGCCAGCAGCTTAGGAGGGGGAACTGAAGCTTTCTTT
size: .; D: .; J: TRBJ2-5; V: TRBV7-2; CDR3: CASSLAGLQETQYF; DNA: TGTGCCAGCAGCTTAGCGGGGCTTCAAGAGACCCAGTACTTC
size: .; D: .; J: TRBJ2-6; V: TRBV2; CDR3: CASSGSDSGANVLTF; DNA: TGTGCCAGCAGTGGATCAGACTCTGGGGCCAACGTCCTGACTTTC
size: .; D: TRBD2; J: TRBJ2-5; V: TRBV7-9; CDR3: CASSSPGGASVETQYF; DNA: TGTGCCAGCAGCTCCCCGGGGGGGGCTAGCGTTGAGACCCAGTACTTC
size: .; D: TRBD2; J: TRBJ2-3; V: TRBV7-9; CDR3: CASSFGGSTADTQYF; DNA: TGTGCCAGCAGCTTCGGCGGGAGTACCGCAGATACGCAGTATTTT
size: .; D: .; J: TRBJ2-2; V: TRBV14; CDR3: CASRVGGTGELFF; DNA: TGTGCCTCCAGGGTCGGTGGCACCGGGGAGCTGTTTTTT
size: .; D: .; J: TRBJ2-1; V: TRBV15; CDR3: CATSRDRASVDNEQFF; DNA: TGTGCCACCAGCAGAGATAGGGCTAGCGTAGACAATGAGCAGTTCTTC
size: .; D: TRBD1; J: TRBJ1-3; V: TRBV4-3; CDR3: CASSQETGDGNTIYF; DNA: TGCGCCAGCAGCCAAGAGACAGGGGATGGAAACACCATATATTTT
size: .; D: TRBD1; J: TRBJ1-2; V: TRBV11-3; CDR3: CASSLPGTGDVVGYTF; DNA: TGTGCCAGCAGCTTACCCGGGACAGGGGACGTTGTTGGCTACACCTTC
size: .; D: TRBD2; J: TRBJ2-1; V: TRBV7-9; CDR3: CASRAGGSKDEQFF; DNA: TGTGCCAGCAGAGCGGGAGGGAGTAAGGATGAGCAGTTCTTC
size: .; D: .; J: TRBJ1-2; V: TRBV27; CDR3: CASSFQGAGSGYGYTF; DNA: TGTGCCAGCAGTTTCCAAGGGGCAGGGTCGGGCTATGGCTACACCTTC
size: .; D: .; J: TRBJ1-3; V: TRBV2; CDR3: CASKSGLSNGNTIYF; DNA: TGTGCCAGCAAATCAGGCCTGTCCAATGGAAACACCATATATTTT
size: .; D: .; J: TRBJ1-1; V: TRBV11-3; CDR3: CASSTSLAGSRTEAFF; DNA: TGTGCCAGCAGCACTAGCTTAGCGGGGAGTCGCACTGAAGCTTTCTTT